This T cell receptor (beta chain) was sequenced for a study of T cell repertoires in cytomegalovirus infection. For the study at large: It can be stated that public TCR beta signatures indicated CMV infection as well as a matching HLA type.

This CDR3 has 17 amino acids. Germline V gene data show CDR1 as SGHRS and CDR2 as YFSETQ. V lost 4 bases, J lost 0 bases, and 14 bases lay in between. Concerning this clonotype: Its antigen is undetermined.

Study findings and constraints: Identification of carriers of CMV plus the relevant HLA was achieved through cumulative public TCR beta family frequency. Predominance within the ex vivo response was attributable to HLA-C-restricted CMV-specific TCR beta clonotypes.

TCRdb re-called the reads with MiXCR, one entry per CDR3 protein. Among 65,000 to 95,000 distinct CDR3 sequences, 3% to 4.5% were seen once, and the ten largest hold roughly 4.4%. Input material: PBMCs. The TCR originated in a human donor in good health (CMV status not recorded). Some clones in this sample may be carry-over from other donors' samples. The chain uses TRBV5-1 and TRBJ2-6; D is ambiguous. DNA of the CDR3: TGCGCCAGCAGCCACTTGCCACTGGCCTCTGGGGCCAACGTCCTGACTTTC. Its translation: CASSHLPLASGANVLTF.